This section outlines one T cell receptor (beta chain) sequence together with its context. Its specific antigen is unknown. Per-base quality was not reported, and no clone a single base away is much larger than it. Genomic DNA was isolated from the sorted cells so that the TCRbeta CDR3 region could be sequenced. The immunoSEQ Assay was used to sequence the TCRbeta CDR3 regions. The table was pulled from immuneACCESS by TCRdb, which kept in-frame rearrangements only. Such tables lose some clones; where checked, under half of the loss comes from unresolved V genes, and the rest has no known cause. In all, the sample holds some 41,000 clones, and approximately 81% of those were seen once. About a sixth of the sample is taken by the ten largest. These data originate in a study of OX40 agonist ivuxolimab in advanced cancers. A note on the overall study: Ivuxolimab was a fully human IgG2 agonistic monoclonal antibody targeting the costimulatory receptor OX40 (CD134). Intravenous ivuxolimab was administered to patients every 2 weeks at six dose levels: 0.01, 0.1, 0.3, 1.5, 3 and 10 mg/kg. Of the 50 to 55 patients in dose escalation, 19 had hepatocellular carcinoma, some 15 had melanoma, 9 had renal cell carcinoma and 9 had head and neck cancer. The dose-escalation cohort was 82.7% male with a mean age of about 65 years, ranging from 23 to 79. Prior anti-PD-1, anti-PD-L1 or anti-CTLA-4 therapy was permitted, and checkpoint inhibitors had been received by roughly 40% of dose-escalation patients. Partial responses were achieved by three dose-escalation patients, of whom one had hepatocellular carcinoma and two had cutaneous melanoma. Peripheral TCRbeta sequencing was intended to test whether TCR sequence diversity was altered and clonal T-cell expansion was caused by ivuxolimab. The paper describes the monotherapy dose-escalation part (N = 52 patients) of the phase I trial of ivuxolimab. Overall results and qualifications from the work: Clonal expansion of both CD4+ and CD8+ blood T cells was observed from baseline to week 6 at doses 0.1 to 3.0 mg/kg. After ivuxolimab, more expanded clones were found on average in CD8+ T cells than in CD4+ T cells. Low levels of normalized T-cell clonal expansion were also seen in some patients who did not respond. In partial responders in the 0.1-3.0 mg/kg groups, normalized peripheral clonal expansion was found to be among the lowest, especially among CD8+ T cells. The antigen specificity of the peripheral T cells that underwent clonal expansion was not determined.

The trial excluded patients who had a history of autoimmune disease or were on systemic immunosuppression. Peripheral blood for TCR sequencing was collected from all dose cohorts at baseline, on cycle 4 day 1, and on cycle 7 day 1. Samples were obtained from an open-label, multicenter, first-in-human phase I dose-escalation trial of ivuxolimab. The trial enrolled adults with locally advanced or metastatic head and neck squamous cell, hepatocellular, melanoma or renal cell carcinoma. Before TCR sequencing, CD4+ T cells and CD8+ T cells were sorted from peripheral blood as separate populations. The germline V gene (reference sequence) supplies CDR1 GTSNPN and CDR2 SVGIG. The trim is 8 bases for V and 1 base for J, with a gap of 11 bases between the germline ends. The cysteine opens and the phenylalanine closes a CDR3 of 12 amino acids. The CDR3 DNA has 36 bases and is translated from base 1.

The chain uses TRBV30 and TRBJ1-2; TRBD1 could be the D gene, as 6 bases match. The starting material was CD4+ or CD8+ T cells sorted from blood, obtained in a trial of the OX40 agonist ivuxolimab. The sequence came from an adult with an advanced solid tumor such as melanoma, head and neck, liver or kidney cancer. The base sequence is TGTGCCATGGAGGGGGGTAACTATGGCTACACCTTC. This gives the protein CAMEGGNYGYTF. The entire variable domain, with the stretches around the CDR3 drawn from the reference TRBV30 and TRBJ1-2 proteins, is SQTIHQWPATLVQPVGSPLSLECTVEGTSNPNLYWYRQAAGRGLQLLFYSVGIGQISSEVPQNLSASRPQDRQFILSSKKLLLSDSGFYLCAMEGGNYGYTFGSGTRLTVV.